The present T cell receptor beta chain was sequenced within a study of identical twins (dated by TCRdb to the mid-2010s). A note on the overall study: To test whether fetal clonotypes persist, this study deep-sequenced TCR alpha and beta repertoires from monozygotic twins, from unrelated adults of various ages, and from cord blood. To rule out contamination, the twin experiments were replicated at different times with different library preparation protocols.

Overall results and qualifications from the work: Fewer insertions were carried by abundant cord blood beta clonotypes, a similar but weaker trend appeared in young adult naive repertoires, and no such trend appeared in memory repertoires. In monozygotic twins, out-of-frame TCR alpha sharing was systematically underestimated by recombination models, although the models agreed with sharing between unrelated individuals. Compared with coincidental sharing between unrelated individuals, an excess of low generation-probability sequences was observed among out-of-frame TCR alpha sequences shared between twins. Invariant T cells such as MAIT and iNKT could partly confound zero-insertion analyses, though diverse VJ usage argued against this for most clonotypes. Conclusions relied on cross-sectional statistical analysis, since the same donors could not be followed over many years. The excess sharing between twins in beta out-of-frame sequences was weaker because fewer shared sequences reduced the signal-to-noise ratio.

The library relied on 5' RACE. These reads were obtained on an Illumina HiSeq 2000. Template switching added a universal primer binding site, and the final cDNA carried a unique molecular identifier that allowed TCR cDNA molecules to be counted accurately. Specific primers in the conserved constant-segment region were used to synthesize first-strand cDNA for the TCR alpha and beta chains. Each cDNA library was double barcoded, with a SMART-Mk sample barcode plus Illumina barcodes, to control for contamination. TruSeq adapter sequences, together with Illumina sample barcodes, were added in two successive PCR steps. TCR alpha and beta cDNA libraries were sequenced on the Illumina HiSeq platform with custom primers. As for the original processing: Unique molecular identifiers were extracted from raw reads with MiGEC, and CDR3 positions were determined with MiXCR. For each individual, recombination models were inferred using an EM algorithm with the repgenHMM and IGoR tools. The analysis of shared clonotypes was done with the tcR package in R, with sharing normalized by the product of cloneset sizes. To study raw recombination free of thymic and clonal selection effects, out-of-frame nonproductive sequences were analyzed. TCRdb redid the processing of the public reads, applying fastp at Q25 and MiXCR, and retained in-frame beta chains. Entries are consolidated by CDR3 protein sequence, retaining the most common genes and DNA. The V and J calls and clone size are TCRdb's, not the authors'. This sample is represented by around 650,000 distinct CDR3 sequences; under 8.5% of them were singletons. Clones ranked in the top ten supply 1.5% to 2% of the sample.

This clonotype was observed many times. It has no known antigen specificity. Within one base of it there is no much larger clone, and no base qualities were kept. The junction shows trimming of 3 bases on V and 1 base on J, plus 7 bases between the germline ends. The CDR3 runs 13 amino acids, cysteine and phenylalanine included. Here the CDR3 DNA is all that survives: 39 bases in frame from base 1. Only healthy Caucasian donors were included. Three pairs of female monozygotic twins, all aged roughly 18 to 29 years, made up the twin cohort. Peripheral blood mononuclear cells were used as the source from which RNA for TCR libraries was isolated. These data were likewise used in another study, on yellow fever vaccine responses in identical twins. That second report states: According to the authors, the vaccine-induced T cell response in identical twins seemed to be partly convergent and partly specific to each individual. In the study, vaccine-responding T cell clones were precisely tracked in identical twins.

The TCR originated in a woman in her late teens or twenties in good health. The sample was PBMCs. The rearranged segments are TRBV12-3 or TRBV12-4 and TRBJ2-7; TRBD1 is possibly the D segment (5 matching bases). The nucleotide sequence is TGTGCCAGCAGTTTCCAGGGATCCTACGAGCAGTACTTC. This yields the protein CASSFQGSYEQYF.